These 20 T cell receptor beta chains were all obtained from the same sample, sequenced in a study of blood T cell repertoires in COVID-19. Using immunoSEQ multiplex PCR, the repertoire was profiled, and TCRdb retains in-frame clones only, with some absent. Of about 280,000 clones listed, 85% are singletons. Material: PBMCs or T cells enriched from blood (not recorded which). Every receptor here comes from a woman aged 45-65 years who had recovered from COVID-19.

The V gene is TRBV29-1, the J gene TRBJ1-5; weak D call: TRBD1 (6 bases). This CDR3 spans 14 amino acids. The germline gives CDR1 SQVTM, CDR2 ANQGSEA. The V end lost 5 bases, the J end lost 5 bases, and 16 bases lay between the germline ends. The CDR3 loop is CSVRSGGGDQPQHF. The CDR3 nucleotides are TGCAGCGTTCGATCGGGAGGGGGGGATCAGCCCCAGCATTTT.

This clone has only a few counts. The chain combines TRBV20-1 with TRBJ1-1; 7 bases fit TRBD1. V was clipped by 7 bases and J by 5 bases; unmatched bases: 4. Germline V gives CDR1 DFQATT, CDR2 SNEGSKA (reference sequence). The CDR3 is 11 residues long. In nucleotides, the CDR3 is TGCAGTGTCGACAGGGATACTGAAGCTTTCTTT. This translates into CSVDRDTEAFF.

This clone was observed once. This sequence joins TRBV15 and TRBJ1-1; D not resolved. The germline gives CDR1 LNHNV, CDR2 YYDKDF (reference sequence). The germline V and J ends were trimmed by 2 bases and 8 bases, with 12 bases remaining between them. This CDR3 is built from 13 residues. The CDR3: CATSRNAGTEAFF. The CDR3 bases are TGTGCCACCAGCAGAAACGCAGGAACAGAAGCTTTCTTT.

The CDR3 spells CASSQGQLYSNYGYTF. The CDR3 DNA reads TGTGCCAGCTCACAGGGGCAACTATACTCTAACTATGGCTACACCTTC. The chain joins TRBV18 to TRBJ1-2; D might be TRBD1 (5 bases). There are 16 residues in the CDR3. Germline V lookup: CDR1 KGHSH, CDR2 LQKENI. V was trimmed by 4 bases and J by 0 bases, leaving 15 bases between them.

This clone was recorded only once. The chain links TRBV5-6 to TRBJ2-5; the D gene is possibly TRBD1 (5 bases). This CDR3 comprises 14 residues. V gave up 0 bases and J gave up 5 bases, with 11 bases separating them. CDR1 is SGHDT, CDR2 YYEEEE, per germline. CDR3 region: CASSLVQGRETQYF. CDR3 DNA sequence: TGTGCCAGCAGCTTGGTTCAGGGTCGGGAGACCCAGTACTTC.

The chain joins TRBV4-1 to TRBJ2-3; TRBD2 is a possible D gene (5 bases). The CDR3 extends over 16 amino acids. Germline lookup yields CDR1 MGHRA and CDR2 YSYEKL. V lost 8 bases and J 2 bases, leaving 20 bases between the germline ends. The CDR3 region is CASRIDTRGATDTQYF. The DNA for the CDR3 is TGCGCCAGCCGAATAGACACACGGGGAGCCACAGATACGCAGTATTTT.

Written as DNA, the CDR3 is TGTGCCACCTCTCAGAGCGGGCCTAACAATGAGCAGTTCTTC. This translates into CATSQSGPNNEQFF. This chain joins TRBV10-3 and TRBJ2-1; weak D call: TRBD2 (6 bases). The V end lost 10 bases, the J end lost 5 bases, and 18 bases lay between the germline ends. Germline loops: CDR1 ENHRY, CDR2 SYGVKD. This CDR3 contains 14 residues.

This clone was detected many times. V usage is TRBV13 and J usage is TRBJ2-7, with TRBD2 identical over 9 bases. The germline CDR1 and CDR2 sequences are PRHDT and FYEKMQ (reference sequence). Trimming took 3 bases from V and 2 from J; bases not matched to a gene: 5. The CDR3 totals 15 residues. CDR3: CASSFLSGSAYEQYF. In nucleotides, the CDR3 is TGTGCCAGCAGCTTCCTTAGCGGGAGTGCCTACGAGCAGTACTTC.

The genes are TRBV3-1 (or the pseudogene TRBV3-2) and TRBJ2-5, with 9 bases identical to TRBD1. Trimming cost V 2 bases and J 6 bases; bases outside gene matches: 13. The CDR3 totals 17 residues. CDR1 and CDR2 from the germline V gene are LGHDT and YNNKEL (reference sequence). The CDR3 DNA sequence: TGTGCCAGCAGCCAATTTCTGGACAGGGGACCGGGAAAGACCCAGTACTTC. As protein: CASSQFLDRGPGKTQYF.

The rearrangement uses TRBV9 and TRBJ1-2; D is possibly TRBD1 (5 bases). The CDR3 is 15 amino acids. Per germline, CDR1 SGDLS and CDR2 YYNGEE. Between the trimmed V and J ends, which lost 0 bases and 7 bases, there was a span of 16 bases. As DNA, the CDR3 is TGTGCCAGCAGCGTAGTCCAGGGCCCCGGCAGTGGCTACACCTTC. The encoded protein is CASSVVQGPGSGYTF.

The chain uses TRBV18 and TRBJ1-6, with 7 bases matching TRBD1. Losses at the gene ends were 6 bases for V and 9 bases for J; bases not matched to a gene: 8. In germline, CDR1 is KGHSH, CDR2 LQKENI. CDR3 size: 14 residues. The CDR3 nucleotides are TGTGCCAGCTCCAACACAGGGGCTCTTTCACCCCTCCACTTT. This translates into CASSNTGALSPLHF.

The chain joins TRBV5-1 to TRBJ2-1; D possibly corresponds to TRBD2 (6 bases). CDR3 length: 14 amino acids. V was clipped by 1 base and J by 6 bases, with 11 bases between them. Germline V gene sequence: CDR1 SGHRS, CDR2 YFSETQ. CDR3 amino acids: CASSLRQGGNEQFF. Written as DNA, the CDR3 is TGCGCCAGCAGCTTGAGGCAGGGAGGCAATGAGCAGTTCTTC.

V gene TRBV7-9 combines with J gene TRBJ1-4, with a tentative D call TRBD1 (5 bases). Germline CDR1 is SEHNR and CDR2 is FQNEAQ (reference sequence). The CDR3 runs to 13 residues. V was shortened by 10 bases and J by 3 bases, with 12 bases between the two germline ends. As DNA, the CDR3 is TGTGCCACCTCGACAGAGGCTAATGAAAAACTGTTTTTT. Translation: CATSTEANEKLFF.

This chain uses TRBV12-5 with TRBJ1-2; D remains unclear. This CDR3 contains 15 residues. The V end was cut by 0 bases, the J end by 4 bases, with 12 bases between. Germline V gene lookup returns CDR1 LGHNT and CDR2 FRNRAP. CDR3 bases: TGTGCTAGTGGTTTGGTACTTTCTTCTTTCTATGGCTACACCTTC. Translating gives CASGLVLSSFYGYTF.

The chain combines TRBV19 with TRBJ2-1; D possibly corresponds to TRBD1 (6 bases). The germline V and J ends were trimmed by 6 bases and 6 bases, with 18 bases remaining between them. CDR1 and CDR2 from the germline V gene are LNHDA and SQIVND (reference sequence). The CDR3 runs to 15 residues. In nucleotides, the CDR3 is TGTGCCAGTAGAGGGGGTCTCCGGACTCTCAATGAGCAGTTCTTC. Translating gives CASRGGLRTLNEQFF. The variable domain in full, completed from reference TRBV19 and TRBJ2-1, reads DGGITQSPKYLFRKEGQNVTLSCEQNLNHDAMYWYRQDPGQGLRLIYYSQIVNDFQKGDIAEGYSVSREKKESFPLTVTSAQKNPTAFYLCASRGGLRTLNEQFFGPGTRLTVL.

CDR3 DNA: TGTGCCAGCAGTGGAACAGGGACAACGAACACCGGGGAGCTGTTTTTT. It encodes CASSGTGTTNTGELFF. The V call is TRBV27, the J call TRBJ2-2; a weak D match, TRBD1 (6 bases). The germline V and J ends were trimmed by 5 bases and 0 bases, with 13 bases remaining between them. The germline gives CDR1 MNHEY, CDR2 SMNVEV (reference sequence). The CDR3 consists of 16 residues.

The J gene is TRBJ2-2, the V gene TRBV30; D perhaps matches TRBD1 (6 bases). The CDR3 has 15 amino acids. Germline CDR1 is GTSNPN and CDR2 is SVGIG (reference sequence). V shed 1 base and J shed 3 bases, with 12 bases lying between them. In DNA, the CDR3 is TGTGCCTGGAGTGATGGGGGCAAGGACACCGGGGAGCTGTTTTTT. Translation: CAWSDGGKDTGELFF.

The chain combines TRBV7-2 with TRBJ2-6; 10 nucleotides line up with TRBD2. This CDR3 is 17 amino acids long. From germline, CDR1 is SGHTA and CDR2 FQGNSA. With V trimmed by 9 bases and J by 0 bases, 8 bases remained unmatched. The CDR3 DNA sequence: TGTGCCAGTAAGCGGGAGGGTTACTTCTCTGGGGCCAACGTCCTGACTTTC. Translated, it gives CASKREGYFSGANVLTF.

The chain is built from TRBV6-5 and TRBJ2-1; TRBD2 agrees at 8 bases. With V trimmed by 8 bases and J by 0 bases, 3 bases remained unmatched. The CDR3 runs 14 residues. Germline CDR1 MNHEY, CDR2 SVGAGI. For the CDR3, the DNA is TGTGCCAGCTTTGCGGGGGGCTCCTACAATGAGCAGTTCTTC. This encodes CASFAGGSYNEQFF.

This chain connects TRBV7-9 to TRBJ2-1, with 7 bases matching TRBD2. In germline, CDR1 is SEHNR, CDR2 FQNEAQ (reference sequence). CDR3 length equals 14 residues. V shed 3 bases and J 8 bases; nucleotides not matched to a gene: 7. The CDR3 region has the DNA TGTGCCAGCAGCTTCGGAGGACTAGGCTATGAGCAGTTCTTC. Translated: CASSFGGLGYEQFF.